This entry lists 14 T cell receptor beta chains sequenced from one sample in a study of T cell changes during pregnancy in multiple sclerosis. Sequenced by immunoSEQ multiplex PCR; TCRdb stores in-frame clones only, minus some. The table records tens of thousands of clones, roughly nine tenths of them present only once. This specimen was peripheral blood, taken in the first trimester of pregnancy. The receptors shown here come from a female donor in good health, enrolled as a control in a pregnancy study.

The chain has TRBV7-2 and TRBJ2-5; a weak D match, TRBD2 (6 bases). The germline V and J ends were trimmed by 1 base and 5 bases, with 14 bases remaining between them. The CDR3 is made up of 15 amino acids. Per the germline V gene, CDR1 is SGHTA and CDR2 is FQGNSA. The CDR3: CASSLGGGLRETQYF. The CDR3 region has the DNA TGTGCCAGCAGCTTAGGTGGGGGGTTGCGGGAGACCCAGTACTTC.

The chain carries TRBV4-2 and TRBJ2-3; 10 bases agree with TRBD2. V trimming: 1 base; J trimming: 4 bases; junction bases outside the gene matches: 11. CDR1 LGHNA and CDR2 YNFKEQ come from the germline V gene. The CDR3 loop spans 18 amino acids. Here the CDR3 reads CASSQAGSSLAGADTQYF. Written as DNA, the CDR3 is TGTGCCAGCAGCCAAGCAGGATCGAGTCTAGCGGGAGCAGATACGCAGTATTTT.

This clone was seen once. The chain couples TRBV12-5 to TRBJ1-4; 7 bases match TRBD1. Germline CDR1 and CDR2: LGHNT and FRNRAP. The CDR3 consists of 16 residues. With 2 bases clipped from V and 6 bases from J, the junction kept 9 bases outside the gene matches. CDR3 sequence reads: CASGLYLTGPDEKLFF. Here the CDR3 DNA reads TGTGCTAGTGGTTTGTACTTGACAGGGCCTGATGAAAAACTGTTTTTT.

This sequence joins TRBV4-2 and TRBJ2-4; 7 bases fit TRBD1. The CDR3 runs to 18 residues. Germline V lookup: CDR1 LGHNA, CDR2 YNFKEQ. Germline trimming cut 4 bases from V and 2 bases from J; bases unmatched to any gene: 14. This chain's CDR3 is CASSPERGQGITKNIQYF. The CDR3 DNA reads as TGTGCCAGCAGCCCCGAGAGGGGGCAGGGAATAACCAAAAACATTCAGTACTTC.

This clone has only one observation. CDR3 nucleotides: TGTGCCAGCAGTTCTTTACTAGCGGGGGATTACGAGCAGTACTTC. It yields the protein CASSSLLAGDYEQYF. The gene calls are TRBV27 and TRBJ2-7, with 11 nucleotides matching TRBD2. V was clipped by 4 bases and J by 4 bases; unmatched bases: 6. Germline V gives CDR1 MNHEY, CDR2 SMNVEV (reference sequence). The CDR3 runs to 15 residues.

This clone was found once. The chain recombines TRBV9 with TRBJ2-5; possibly TRBD2 for D (5 bases). Germline V gene lookup returns CDR1 SGDLS and CDR2 YYNGEE. V gave up 3 bases and J gave up 0 bases, with 12 bases separating them. There are 15 residues in the CDR3. The CDR3 spells CASSGTADYQETQYF. CDR3 nucleotide sequence: TGTGCCAGCAGCGGTACTGCGGACTACCAAGAGACCCAGTACTTC.

J is TRBJ1-4 and V is TRBV5-6; 10 bases map to TRBD1. V dropped 4 bases and J dropped 12; count of bases not matched to a gene: 9. Germline V gene sequence: CDR1 SGHDT, CDR2 YYEEEE. The CDR3 contains 14 residues. CDR3 residues: CASSPPGQGTELFF. The CDR3 nucleotides read TGTGCCAGCAGCCCTCCGGGACAGGGGACAGAACTGTTTTTT. Based on the CDR3 plus reference TRBV5-6 and TRBJ1-4, the full variable domain is DAGVTQSPTHLIKTRGQQVTLRCSPKSGHDTVSWYQQALGQGPQFIFQYYEEEERQRGNFPDRFSGHQFPNYSSELNVNALLLGDSALYLCASSPPGQGTELFFGSGTQLSVL.

This sequence joins TRBV5-1 and TRBJ1-1; perhaps TRBD1 as D (6 bases). CDR1 SGHRS and CDR2 YFSETQ come from the germline V gene. The CDR3 length is 14 residues. Between the trimmed V and J ends, which lost 4 bases and 1 base, there was a span of 11 bases. The CDR3 nucleotides are TGCGCCAGCAGCGTACTCAGGGGGAACACTGAAGCTTTCTTT. Translation: CASSVLRGNTEAFF.

The genes are TRBV7-9 and TRBJ1-5; TRBD1 aligns across 9 bases. CDR1 SEHNR and CDR2 FQNEAQ come from the germline V gene (reference sequence). The V segment lost 5 bases and the J segment 0 bases; nucleotides outside the gene matches: 8. This CDR3 comprises 17 residues. The CDR3 DNA sequence: TGTGCCAGCAGCAGGACAGGGGATCACAATAGCAATCAGCCCCAGCATTTT. It specifies CASSRTGDHNSNQPQHF.

V and J are TRBV29-1 and TRBJ1-1; no firm D call. Germline lookup yields CDR1 SQVTM and CDR2 ANQGSEA. V shed 2 bases and J shed 0 bases, with 10 bases lying between them. The CDR3 has 14 residues. CDR3 in amino acids: CSVESGRVNTEAFF. The CDR3 DNA reads TGCAGCGTTGAAAGTGGGCGGGTGAACACTGAAGCTTTCTTT. Based on the CDR3 plus reference TRBV29-1 and TRBJ1-1, the full variable domain is SAVISQKPSRDICQRGTSLTIQCQVDSQVTMMFWYRQQPGQSLTLIATANQGSEATYESGFVIDKFPISRPNLTFSTLTVSNMSPEDSSIYLCSVESGRVNTEAFFGQGTRLTVV.

V is TRBV6-5 and J is TRBJ1-3; 7 bases fit TRBD1. CDR3 length equals 14 residues. From germline, CDR1 is MNHEY and CDR2 SVGAGI. With 2 bases clipped from V and 3 bases from J, the junction kept 1 base outside the gene matches. The DNA for the CDR3 is TGTGCCAGCAGTTACAGGGGGCTTGGAAACACCATATATTTT. Amino acids: CASSYRGLGNTIYF.

This chain joins TRBV18 and TRBJ2-7; 10 bases agree with TRBD1. Germline CDR1 is KGHSH and CDR2 is LQKENI. CDR3 size: 17 residues. V trimming: 3 bases; J trimming: 4 bases; junction bases outside the gene matches: 12. The CDR3 bases are TGTGCCAGCTCACCTTCGATTCCGGGACAGGGGTTTTACGAGCAGTACTTC. Its protein product is CASSPSIPGQGFYEQYF.

Note on this clone: The junction differs from germline at one of its ends, possibly a read error. The chain joins TRBV7-9 to TRBJ1-1, with D possibly TRBD1 on 5 matching bases. This CDR3 comprises 12 residues. Looked up from germline, CDR1 is SEHNR and CDR2 is FQNEAQ (reference sequence). CDR3 amino acids: CASSWTTNDGAF. CDR3 DNA: TGTGCCAGCAGCTGGACAACGAACGACGGCGCCTTT.

The chain links TRBV6-1 to TRBJ1-2; 7 bases are a match to TRBD1. After removal of 7 bases from V and 4 bases from J, the junction contained 6 bases not matched to a gene. Per the germline V gene, CDR1 is MNHNS and CDR2 is SASEGT. The CDR3 covers 13 residues. CDR3 sequence: CASIPTGTYGYTF. The CDR3 DNA reads as TGTGCCAGCATTCCGACAGGGACCTATGGCTACACCTTC.